The clone carrying this T cell receptor beta chain appeared many times. Its specificity is not known. One entry per CDR3 protein, called by TCRdb with MiXCR from the 5' RACE reads. The data contain tens of thousands of distinct CDR3 sequences, over 5% of them singletons. These data come from a study of early T cells in non-severe SARS-CoV-2 infection. Study-level background: Sequencing targeted bulk RNA from unsorted whole blood, leaving chains unpaired.

Study-wide results and caveats: VDJdb matching favored anti-spike CD8 responses, missing private and CD4 specificities.

Sequencing used whole blood. The receptor was derived from an adult who was a healthcare worker with PCR-confirmed SARS-CoV-2 infection or an uninfected control (not recorded which).

This chain's CDR3 is CASRTGGTRETQYF. The CDR3 DNA reads as TGTGCCAGCAGGACCGGGGGTACTAGAGAGACCCAGTACTTC. The chain combines TRBV12-3 or TRBV12-4 with TRBJ2-5; weak D call: TRBD2 (6 bases). The CDR3 loop spans 14 amino acids. Trimming removed 6 bases at V and 4 bases at J, with 15 bases between.